Listed below are T cell receptor beta chains from one sample, sequenced in a study of cytomegalovirus exposure and HLA in healthy donors. Profiling relied on immunoSEQ multiplex PCR, and the TCRdb table lists in-frame clones only, not all of them. The table lists around 150,000 clones, with about 2.5% in the top ten. Specimen: PBMCs. These receptor sequences come from a man in his forties in good health and CMV-seronegative. Each CDR3 is given without its conserved first and last residue. The order of the fields is J gene, V gene, CDR3 protein.

. TRBV5-6 ASSPVGAGTYEQY
TRBJ2-5 TRBV7-8 ASSLEQGAQETQY
TRBJ2-2 TRBV5-1 ASSWITGDGTGELF
TRBJ1-2 TRBV25-1 ASSQQGGDYGYT
TRBJ2-1 TRBV5-1 ASSGGGGAHNEQF
TRBJ1-1 TRBV7-3 ASSSGGGTEAF
TRBJ2-3 TRBV5-1 ASSLPGTSGGQDTQY
TRBJ1-5 TRBV18 ASSPGPHRDQPQH
TRBJ2-2 TRBV19 ASSIQTGLTGELF
TRBJ2-2 TRBV7-9 ASIRDRGSTGELF
TRBJ2-1 TRBV5-1 ASSLVESNEQF
TRBJ2-7 TRBV19 ASSIVTGGLYEQY
TRBJ2-7 TRBV18 ASSLGQDYEQY
TRBJ1-6 TRBV5-4 ASSLTPRQAYNSPLH
. TRBV4-1 ASSPLRTGNSYEQY
TRBJ1-1 TRBV18 ASSPRTVPNTEAF
TRBJ2-7 TRBV27 ASSPDGPYEQY
TRBJ2-7 TRBV2 ASSPQGYEQY
TRBJ2-7 TRBV5-6 ASSLGAGVSYEQY
TRBJ2-3 TRBV11-2 ASSWQGNAGSTDTQY
TRBJ2-7 TRBV27 ASSSIGTGQAYEQY
TRBJ1-6 TRBV5-1 ASSLITGVNSPLH
TRBJ2-3 TRBV19 ASSRSGGATDTQY
TRBJ2-7 TRBV7-8 ASSWRGKAEIYEQY
TRBJ2-7 TRBV29-1 SGLNAYEQY
TRBJ2-2 TRBV7-9 ASRQGQSGELF
TRBJ1-2 TRBV9 ASSAPTGLNYGYT
TRBJ2-3 TRBV4-2 ASTPQGGGGRMDTQY
TRBJ1-2 TRBV12-2 ASRLYGGYT
TRBJ1-1 TRBV29-1 SVVGHSNTEAF
TRBJ2-7 TRBV2 ASSVSGTIHEQY
TRBJ2-7 TRBV5-1 ASSLGTGDDEQY
TRBJ1-4 TRBV4-3 ASSPPGGEKLF